These 2 T cell receptor beta chains were sequenced from one sample in a study of control samples from healthy donors and cancer patients. The data were produced by immunoSEQ multiplex PCR, yet TCRdb's version contains in-frame clones alone and is incomplete. There are 90,000 to 100,000 clones in the sample; roughly 82% occur only once, and 1.5% to 2% lies in the top ten. The sequencing sample was made of blood. The receptors were gathered from a man in his sixties in good health.

The sample holds one count of this clone. The CDR3 is CASSRAGGMNSPLHF. CDR3 coding DNA: TGTGCCAGCAGCAGGGCAGGGGGCATGAATTCACCCCTCCACTTT. The chain couples TRBV5-6 to TRBJ1-6; TRBD1 matches 8 bases. The CDR3 loop spans 15 amino acids. With V trimmed by 4 bases and J by 7 bases, 7 bases remained unmatched. In germline, CDR1 is SGHDT, CDR2 YYEEEE. Filled out from reference TRBV5-6 and TRBJ1-6, the complete variable domain reads DAGVTQSPTHLIKTRGQQVTLRCSPKSGHDTVSWYQQALGQGPQFIFQYYEEEERQRGNFPDRFSGHQFPNYSSELNVNALLLGDSALYLCASSRAGGMNSPLHFGNGTRLTVT.

This clone showed up just a few times. This sequence joins TRBV6-5 and TRBJ1-5, with a possible D match to TRBD1 (5 bases). There are 15 residues in the CDR3. V dropped 10 bases and J dropped 0 bases, with 16 bases sitting between them. Germline-derived CDR1 and CDR2 are MNHEY and SVGAGI. CDR3 nucleotide sequence: TGTGCCACTTCCGGGACGGAGGATAGCAATCAGCCCCAGCATTTT. This translates into CATSGTEDSNQPQHF.